These 17 T cell receptor beta chains originate from one sample sequenced in a study of cytomegalovirus exposure and HLA in healthy donors. Primers included in the PCR were 60 Vbeta and 13 Jbeta primers. The protocol was immunoSEQ multiplex PCR, while the TCRdb copy is restricted to in-frame clones and leaves out a portion. The sample holds fewer than 85,000 clones, 84% seen once. Sequencing input: PBMCs. The receptors originated from a man in his 70s in good health and CMV-seropositive.

This clone was picked up a small number of times. V and J are TRBV19 and TRBJ2-3; TRBD1 matches 8 bases. The CDR3 loop spans 13 amino acids. V lost 6 bases, J lost 4 bases, and 3 bases stayed unmatched. CDR1 is LNHDA and CDR2 is SQIVND in the germline V gene (reference sequence). The CDR3 spells CASRAGGADTQYF. CDR3 bases: TGTGCCAGTAGGGCAGGGGGCGCAGATACGCAGTATTTT.

The chain couples TRBV6-1 to TRBJ2-7; possibly TRBD1 for D (6 bases). Trimming stripped 1 base from V and 5 bases from J, with 12 bases between. Per the germline V gene, CDR1 is MNHNS and CDR2 is SASEGT. This CDR3 comprises 14 residues. The CDR3 region is CASSEDWHRDEQYF. Here the CDR3 DNA reads TGTGCCAGCAGTGAAGATTGGCACAGGGACGAGCAGTACTTC.

This chain joins TRBV7-6 and TRBJ1-6; D is uncertain. This CDR3 has 15 residues. Trimming left V 0 bases short and J 10 bases short, with 13 bases between. CDR1 SGHVS and CDR2 FNYEAQ come from the germline V gene. The CDR3 spells CASSLAEGMGSPLHF. The DNA for the CDR3 is TGTGCCAGCAGCTTAGCCGAGGGTATGGGATCACCCCTCCACTTT.

The V and J genes are TRBV6-5 and TRBJ2-4; 14 bases agree with TRBD2. The CDR3 has 15 amino acids. Losses at the gene ends were 7 bases for V and 8 bases for J; bases not matched to a gene: 7. Looked up from germline, CDR1 is MNHEY and CDR2 is SVGAGI. CDR3 in DNA: TGTGCCAGCACCCAGACTAGCGGGGGGGCTGACATTCAGTACTTC. This translates into CASTQTSGGADIQYF.

This chain links TRBV19 with TRBJ1-5; no clear D gene. Germline CDR1 reads LNHDA; CDR2 reads SQIVND (reference sequence). Trimming took off 8 bases at V and 2 bases at J, with 10 bases between the two ends. This CDR3 has 13 residues. CDR3 loop: CASHEEGNQPQHF. CDR3 DNA: TGTGCCAGTCACGAGGAAGGCAATCAGCCCCAGCATTTT.

The gene calls are TRBV5-1 and TRBJ1-2; possibly TRBD1 for D (6 bases). This CDR3 comprises 13 residues. V was cut by 3 bases and J by 4 bases, with 10 bases left in between. CDR1 SGHRS and CDR2 YFSETQ come from the germline V gene. As DNA, the CDR3 is TGCGCCAGCAGCTCAGGGGTGGGCTATGGCTACACCTTC. It specifies CASSSGVGYGYTF.

The gene calls are TRBV9 and TRBJ2-1, with 9 bases lining up with TRBD1. Looked up from germline, CDR1 is SGDLS and CDR2 is YYNGEE. The J segment lost 7 bases and the V segment lost 4 bases, leaving 9 bases of the junction unmatched. CDR3 length equals 15 residues. The chain's CDR3 is CASSPSPDRGNEQFF. In DNA, the CDR3 is TGTGCCAGCAGCCCGTCTCCGGACAGGGGTAATGAGCAGTTCTTC.

This chain connects TRBV7-9 to TRBJ2-3, with TRBD1 matching over 8 bases. This CDR3 spans 16 amino acids. Per the germline V gene, CDR1 is SEHNR and CDR2 is FQNEAQ (reference sequence). V lost 4 bases to trimming and J lost 0 bases; unmatched junction nucleotides: 6. The CDR3 coding sequence is TGTGCCAGCAGCTCCGGGACAGGTTCTAGCACAGATACGCAGTATTTT. It encodes CASSSGTGSSTDTQYF.

The CDR3 nucleotides read TGTGCCAGCAGCTTAGGACTAGCGGGAGACGATACGCAGTATTTT. Its translation: CASSLGLAGDDTQYF. The chain carries TRBV5-4 and TRBJ2-3; 13 bases are shared with TRBD2. Per germline, CDR1 SGHNT and CDR2 YYREEE (reference sequence). This CDR3 comprises 15 residues. V lost 2 bases, J lost 6 bases, and 3 bases stayed unmatched. Using reference TRBV5-4 and TRBJ2-3 for the parts outside the CDR3, the full variable domain is ETGVTQSPTHLIKTRGQQVTLRCSSQSGHNTVSWYQQALGQGPQFIFQYYREEENGRGNFPPRFSGLQFPNYSSELNVNALELDDSALYLCASSLGLAGDDTQYFGPGTRLTVL.

V and J are TRBV27 and TRBJ2-7; 12 nucleotides line up with TRBD1. This CDR3 is 15 amino acids long. Germline CDR1 MNHEY, CDR2 SMNVEV (reference sequence). With 6 bases clipped from V and 5 bases from J, the junction kept 8 bases outside the gene matches. The CDR3 sequence: CASSSPGTGGHEQYF. CDR3 in DNA: TGTGCCAGCAGCTCTCCCGGGACAGGGGGCCACGAGCAGTACTTC.

Turning to this clone: Other DNA sequences of this sample code for an identical CDR3. The chain is built from TRBV9 and TRBJ2-5, with 8 bases fitting TRBD2. This CDR3 has 14 amino acids. Looked up from germline, CDR1 is SGDLS and CDR2 is YYNGEE. J lost 2 bases, V lost 0 bases, and 0 bases had no gene match. The CDR3 loop is CASSVGLAQETQYF. For the CDR3, the DNA is TGTGCCAGCAGCGTAGGACTAGCGCAAGAGACCCAGTACTTC.

This clone is a singleton in its sample. This chain links TRBV5-4 with TRBJ2-3, with 8 bases matching TRBD2. The CDR3 runs 15 residues. V lost 2 bases and J lost 5; bases outside the gene matches: 7. The germline V gene encodes CDR1 SGHNT and CDR2 YYREEE (reference sequence). The DNA of the CDR3 is TGTGCCAGCAGCTTCGGCGGGGCGGGGGGAGATACGCAGTATTTT. Residues: CASSFGGAGGDTQYF.

CDR3 residues: CASSQGLAGRNEQFF. The CDR3 nucleotides are TGTGCCAGCAGTCAAGGGCTAGCGGGGAGGAATGAGCAGTTCTTC. The chain carries TRBV7-2 and TRBJ2-1, with 9 bases aligning to TRBD2. Germline CDR1 reads SGHTA; CDR2 reads FQGNSA. The CDR3 spans 15 residues. The junction had 10 bases not matched to a gene; V was cut back by 6 bases and J by 7 bases.

The chain employs TRBV6-1 and TRBJ2-2, with unresolved D. From germline, CDR1 is MNHNS and CDR2 SASEGT. Deletions cut 6 bases from V and 5 bases from J, with 13 bases between. The CDR3 length is 14 residues. CDR3 coding DNA: TGTGCCAGCAGCGTGATAGCTGCTACCGGGGAGCTGTTTTTT. Its translation is CASSVIAATGELFF.

This CDR3 reads CASSPTRTANTEAFF. The CDR3 coding sequence is TGTGCCAGCAGCCCAACCAGGACAGCGAACACTGAAGCTTTCTTT. The chain joins TRBV6-1 to TRBJ1-1; possible D gene TRBD1, 6 bases. Trimming removed 6 bases from V and 1 base from J, with 15 bases in between. CDR3 length equals 15 residues. Germline-derived CDR1 and CDR2 are MNHNS and SASEGT.

This clone has only one observation. The chain joins TRBV19 to TRBJ2-7; TRBD2 matches 10 bases. The CDR3 has 13 amino acids. Per germline, CDR1 LNHDA and CDR2 SQIVND (reference sequence). The J segment lost 6 bases and the V segment lost 4 bases, leaving 3 bases of the junction unmatched. The chain's CDR3 is CASSTGTSVEQYF. The CDR3 DNA reads as TGTGCCAGTAGTACCGGGACTAGCGTCGAGCAGTACTTC.

DNA for the CDR3: TGCGCCAGCAGCTTAGCGGGAGGCCCCTACGAGCAGTACTTC. Translation gives CASSLAGGPYEQYF. The chain couples TRBV5-1 to TRBJ2-7, with 9 bases identical to TRBD2. The V gene's germline CDR1 is SGHRS and CDR2 YFSETQ. The V segment lost 2 bases and the J segment 2 bases; nucleotides outside the gene matches: 2. This CDR3 has 14 residues.